The next 26 T cell receptor beta chains were all read from a single sample in a study of cytomegalovirus exposure and HLA in healthy donors. 60 Vbeta and 13 Jbeta primers were used in PCR. Data came from immunoSEQ multiplex PCR; TCRdb stores just in-frame clones and leaves some out. The data hold about 200,000 clones, with 65% to 90% observed a single time. Sequencing used PBMCs. The source of these receptors is a girl aged 10-17 years in good health and CMV-seronegative.

The gene calls are TRBV9 and TRBJ1-2, with a weak D call TRBD1 (6 bases). The length of the CDR3 is 15 residues. Germline CDR1 is SGDLS and CDR2 is YYNGEE. The ends were cut back, 3 bases at V and 4 bases at J, with 16 bases in the middle. Here the CDR3 DNA reads TGTGCCAGCAGCGCAGGCGTGGGGGCCTTCTATGGCTACACCTTC. Its translation is CASSAGVGAFYGYTF.

This chain links TRBV7-2 with TRBJ1-5; 10 nucleotides line up with TRBD1. This CDR3 comprises 15 residues. V trimming: 1 base; J trimming: 7 bases; junction bases outside the gene matches: 4. Looked up from germline, CDR1 is SGHTA and CDR2 is FQGNSA. In DNA, the CDR3 is TGTGCCAGCAGCTTAGACGGGACAGGGGCCCAGCCCCAGCATTTT. This encodes CASSLDGTGAQPQHF.

The rearrangement links TRBV7-8 to TRBJ1-1; D call uncertain. The germline CDR1 and CDR2 sequences are SGHVS and FQNEAQ. The V and J ends lost 5 bases and 6 bases respectively, with 7 bases between them. This CDR3 spans 11 amino acids. The CDR3 coding sequence is TGTGCCAGCAGCCTGACTTCTGAAGCTTTCTTT. The encoded protein is CASSLTSEAFF.

This rearrangement joins TRBV30 to TRBJ2-5, with TRBD1 matching 8 bases. The J call may be mistaken, given a closer DNA end match to TRBJ2-7. Germline lookup yields CDR1 GTSNPN and CDR2 SVGIG (reference sequence). This CDR3 contains 13 residues. The CDR3 DNA follows: TGTGCCTGGGGTCAGGGGGCGGCCTACGAGCAGTACTTC. Protein sequence: CAWGQGAAYEQYF.

This clone was seen a handful of times. This chain connects TRBV5-4 to TRBJ2-7; D ambiguous. V was trimmed by 4 bases and J by 3 bases, leaving 8 bases between them. The CDR3 loop spans 12 amino acids. Germline V CDR1 and CDR2: SGHNT, YYREEE (reference sequence). The CDR3 protein is CASSRTDYEQYF. In DNA, the CDR3 is TGTGCCAGCAGCAGAACAGACTACGAGCAGTACTTC.

The chain carries TRBV29-1 and TRBJ1-1, with 7 bases matching TRBD1. Per germline, CDR1 SQVTM and CDR2 ANQGSEA. With V trimmed by 8 bases and J by 4 bases, 10 bases remained unmatched. This CDR3 is 13 amino acids long. DNA of the CDR3: TGCAGCTCCCACAGGGGAAGTGGCACTGAAGCTTTCTTT. Protein: CSSHRGSGTEAFF.

This clone was recorded a few times. Here the CDR3 DNA reads TGTGCCAGCAGCTTATCATATCGGACTGAAGCTTTCTTT. Residues: CASSLSYRTEAFF. The gene calls are TRBV7-3 and TRBJ1-1; D remains ambiguous. Germline loops: CDR1 SGHTA, CDR2 FQGTGA. Trimming took off 2 bases at V and 5 bases at J, with 9 bases between the two ends. The CDR3 totals 13 residues.

The chain joins TRBV6-4 to TRBJ1-5, with 7 bases matching TRBD1. Germline V lookup: CDR1 MRHNA, CDR2 SNTAGT. The V and J ends lost 7 bases and 0 bases, in that order; junction bases with no gene match: 6. CDR3 length equals 15 residues. The CDR3 region is CASIEGQYSNQPQHF. DNA of the CDR3: TGTGCCAGCATCGAGGGACAGTATAGCAATCAGCCCCAGCATTTT.

The chain is built from TRBV5-1 and TRBJ1-3, with 7 nucleotides matching TRBD1. The CDR3 sequence is 15 residues long. V lost 7 bases to trimming and J lost 3 bases; unmatched junction nucleotides: 10. Germline V gives CDR1 SGHRS, CDR2 YFSETQ. For the CDR3, the DNA is TGCGCCAGCGCAATCACAGGGGCGAATGGAAACACCATATATTTT. Translating it yields CASAITGANGNTIYF.

CDR3 sequence: CASRARIRGIETQYF. In DNA, the CDR3 is TGTGCCAGCAGGGCCCGTATCAGGGGGATTGAGACCCAGTACTTC. The chain is built from TRBV6-1 and TRBJ2-5; TRBD1 aligns across 7 bases. Trimming cost V 6 bases and J 5 bases; bases outside gene matches: 12. CDR3 length: 15 residues. CDR1 is MNHNS and CDR2 is SASEGT in the germline V gene.

The gene calls are TRBV7-9 and TRBJ2-2; D is possibly TRBD2 (6 bases). Germline V gene data show CDR1 as SEHNR and CDR2 as FQNEAQ (reference sequence). The CDR3 spans 18 residues. Trimming removed 3 bases from V and 3 bases from J, with 20 bases in between. CDR3 DNA: TGTGCCAGCAGCTTGGAGACGGGACTCCACGGGGACACCGGGGAGCTGTTTTTT. Encoded protein: CASSLETGLHGDTGELFF.

This sequence joins TRBV7-8 and TRBJ1-5, with 10 nucleotides matching TRBD1. CDR1 SGHVS and CDR2 FQNEAQ come from the germline V gene. After removal of 6 bases from V and 6 bases from J, the junction contained 8 bases not matched to a gene. This CDR3 has 15 residues. CDR3 nucleotide sequence: TGTGCCAGCAGTTACGGGACAGGGGATTTTCAGCCCCAGCATTTT. Its protein is CASSYGTGDFQPQHF.

This clone was counted a single time. The chain carries TRBV5-1 and TRBJ2-7; weak D call: TRBD2 (6 bases). The germline CDR1 and CDR2 sequences are SGHRS and YFSETQ. The CDR3 covers 14 residues. The V and J ends lost 9 bases and 0 bases respectively, with 16 bases between them. The CDR3 region has the DNA TGCGCCACCCGACTAGGCGGCGCCTCCTACGAGCAGTACTTC. This encodes CATRLGGASYEQYF.

This chain connects TRBV30 to TRBJ2-3, with a weak D call TRBD2 (6 bases). This CDR3 spans 13 amino acids. Germline CDR1 is GTSNPN and CDR2 is SVGIG (reference sequence). Trimming left V 3 bases short and J 5 bases short, with 12 bases between. The CDR3 here is CAWRSGGGDTQYF. The CDR3 coding sequence is TGTGCCTGGAGATCTGGGGGAGGAGATACGCAGTATTTT.

This chain connects TRBV30 to TRBJ1-1; D gene unclear. The V gene lost 4 bases and the J gene lost 1 base, with 4 bases spanning the gap. Germline loops: CDR1 GTSNPN, CDR2 SVGIG (reference sequence). CDR3 length equals 11 residues. The CDR3, as DNA: TGTGCCTGGACTCGGAACACTGAAGCTTTCTTT. It specifies CAWTRNTEAFF.

The rearrangement joins TRBV7-9 to TRBJ1-1; the D gene is possibly TRBD1 (5 bases). The CDR3 totals 15 residues. Trimming left V 1 base short and J 5 bases short, with 14 bases between. Germline V gives CDR1 SEHNR, CDR2 FQNEAQ (reference sequence). Here the CDR3 DNA reads TGTGCCAGCAGCTTAGGTCCCAGGGAGGGTACTGAAGCTTTCTTT. It yields the protein CASSLGPREGTEAFF.

The chain couples TRBV11-2 to TRBJ2-5; 9 bases agree with TRBD2. This CDR3 comprises 17 residues. V trimming: 0 bases; J trimming: 5 bases; junction bases outside the gene matches: 10. Germline V gene sequence: CDR1 SGHAT, CDR2 FQNNGV. The CDR3 protein is CASSLEFLGLAAETQYF. The CDR3 bases are TGTGCCAGCAGCTTAGAATTCTTGGGACTAGCAGCGGAGACCCAGTACTTC.

The V and J genes are TRBV6-6 and TRBJ2-7; D perhaps matches TRBD1 (6 bases). Germline V gene data show CDR1 as MNHNY and CDR2 as SVGAGI (reference sequence). The CDR3 contains 13 residues. Trimming took off 7 bases at V and 3 bases at J, with 13 bases between the two ends. CDR3 in amino acids: CASTRGSSYEQYF. CDR3 nucleotide sequence: TGTGCCAGCACAAGGGGGTCTAGCTACGAGCAGTACTTC.

Worth noting for this clone: At one of its ends the junction is not consistent with the germline gene, which may arise from a read error. The same CDR3 can be traced to other DNA sequences in this sample. The chain carries TRBV30 and TRBJ2-7; 10 nucleotides line up with TRBD1. Germline V gene data show CDR1 as GTSNPN and CDR2 as SVGIG (reference sequence). The CDR3 extends over 13 amino acids. CDR3: CAWRDRGIYEQYF. The CDR3, as DNA: TGCGCCTGGCGGGACAGGGGAATCTACGAGCAGTACTTC.

Only a few counts were recorded for this clone. The chain combines TRBV18 with TRBJ2-2; 9 positions match TRBD1. Germline CDR1 is KGHSH and CDR2 is LQKENI. V was pared by 3 bases and J by 3 bases, with 5 bases of the junction left unmatched. The CDR3 runs 16 residues. The CDR3 DNA reads TGTGCCAGCTCACCTCGGACAGGGGATGACACCGGGGAGCTGTTTTTT. It encodes CASSPRTGDDTGELFF.

V and J are TRBV23-1 and TRBJ1-3; D uncertain. TRBV23-1 is identified as an open reading frame with a role that is uncertain. V was pared by 2 bases and J by 4 bases, with 12 bases between. There are 15 residues in the CDR3. In DNA form, the CDR3 reads TGCGCCAGCAGTCAAATGAACTTGCAAGGAAACACCATATATTTT. This encodes CASSQMNLQGNTIYF.

The chain joins TRBV21-1 to TRBJ1-2; the table names TRBD1, a call not compared with the DNA. TRBV21-1 is assigned pseudogene status. The CDR3 contains 10 residues. This CDR3 is CASNRGGYTF. In DNA, the CDR3 is TGTGCCAGCAACAGGGGTGGCTACACCTTC.

The chain has TRBV27 and TRBJ2-5; possibly TRBD1 for D (5 bases). V was cut by 4 bases and J by 7 bases, with 13 bases left in between. The CDR3 loop spans 13 amino acids. CDR1 MNHEY and CDR2 SMNVEV come from the germline V gene (reference sequence). The CDR3 coding sequence is TGTGCCAGCAGTTCCACTGGGGCGAGGACCCAGTACTTC. Protein product: CASSSTGARTQYF.

V is TRBV6-6 and J is TRBJ1-3; D is unresolved. Trimming took 2 bases from V and 1 from J, leaving 12 bases between them. This CDR3 has 16 residues. CDR1 and CDR2 from the germline V gene are MNHNY and SVGAGI (reference sequence). CDR3 in amino acids: CASSYRVLGSGNTIYF. The DNA for the CDR3 is TGTGCCAGCAGTTACCGGGTACTTGGTTCTGGAAACACCATATATTTT.

There are a few counts of this clone. This chain connects TRBV4-1 to TRBJ1-1; a weak D match, TRBD1 (6 bases). Trimming removed 5 bases at V and 7 bases at J, with 14 bases between. The V gene's germline CDR1 is MGHRA and CDR2 YSYEKL. There are 13 residues in the CDR3. The CDR3 DNA sequence: TGCGCCAGCAGCGCTACAGGGAACCGTGAAGCTTTCTTT. Encoded protein: CASSATGNREAFF.

This chain joins TRBV28 and TRBJ2-2; TRBD2 aligns across 9 bases. The V gene's germline CDR1 is MDHEN and CDR2 SYDVKM. V was clipped by 6 bases and J by 2 bases; unmatched bases: 4. The CDR3 is made up of 15 amino acids. The CDR3 coding sequence is TGTGCCAGCAGAGCTAGCGGGGTAAACACCGGGGAGCTGTTTTTT. It encodes CASRASGVNTGELFF.